These T cell receptor beta chains were read from a single sample in a study of Ad26.COV2.S vaccination and SARS-CoV-2 variants. Method: immunoSEQ multiplex PCR; TCRdb's copy keeps in-frame clones and lacks some. In the table there are 410,000 or so clones, around nine tenths of which are singletons. The sequencing here drew on peripheral blood, taken in a trial of Ad26.COV2.S vaccine versus placebo. The receptors come from a person aged 18 to 59 who received the Ad26.COV2.S COVID-19 vaccine or a placebo. Each CDR3 is given without its conserved first and last residue. The D gene is left open where the match is weak.

v_gene	len	j_gene	d_gene	CDR3aa
TRBV20-1	13	TRBJ2-3	TRBD2	SASYRTSGIDTQY
TRBV6-4	11	TRBJ2-2	.	ASSDRLAGELF
TRBV7-9	10	TRBJ2-7	.	ASSSTIYEQY
TRBV7-9	10	TRBJ2-7	.	ASSLANYEQY
TRBV6-5	13	TRBJ2-5	TRBD1	ASTTIQGALETQY
TRBV6-5	13	TRBJ2-7	.	ASSVGPIPSYEQY
TRBV5-1	13	TRBJ2-1	TRBD2	ASSLLAGVNNEQF
TRBV11-2	12	TRBJ2-5	.	ASSQGTYQETQY
TRBV19	11	TRBJ2-7	.	ASSIWSGYEQY
TRBV6-6	11	TRBJ2-2	TRBD1	ATGQGTSGELF
TRBV7-9	11	TRBJ2-7	.	ASSLNLGYEQY
TRBV25-1	9	TRBJ1-2	.	ASRTGSGYT
TRBV18	17	TRBJ2-1	TRBD1	ASSRQGQGERRSYNEQF
TRBV4-2	14	TRBJ1-4	TRBD1	ASSQEPRTGGEKLF
TRBV7-9	11	TRBJ2-5	TRBD2	ASSRGLVETQY
TRBV19	14	TRBJ1-1	TRBD1	ANRGQGWRFSTEAF
TRBV4-1	12	TRBJ1-1	.	ASSPRWGPIEAF
TRBV27	13	TRBJ2-1	TRBD2	ASSLRTSRYNEQF
TRBV4-1	13	TRBJ1-5	.	ASSQEEGPNQPQH
TRBV27	10	TRBJ2-5	.	ASSTNQETQY
TRBV12-5	11	TRBJ2-7	.	ASGLDEDYEQY
TRBV11-3	14	TRBJ2-5	TRBD2	ASSRRVAGGAETQY